The T cell receptor (beta chain) under discussion was sequenced for a study of T cell repertoires in cytomegalovirus infection. Overall study: Selection of CMV epitopes for the study included recently identified HLA-C-restricted and well-studied HLA-B-restricted ones. Indications came from public TCR beta signatures; they pointed to CMV infection and to a matching HLA type. Study-wide results and limits: Cumulative public TCR beta family frequency identified CMV carriers with the relevant HLA. HLA-C-restricted CMV clonotypes gave the most frequent clonotype in two of eight donors.

A single record per CDR3 protein comes from TCRdb applying MiXCR to the reads. The table shows some 500,000 distinct CDR3 sequences, with 30% to 40% occurring only once. The V and J ends lost 1 base and 3 bases, in that order; junction bases with no gene match: 0. The CDR3 sequence is 15 residues long. Germline CDR1 and CDR2: SGHTA and FQGNSA. This clonotype occurred many times. The antigen is undetermined. Sequencing was performed on cultured PBMCs, taken from culture after CMV antigen stimulation. This sequence originates from a human donor in good health (CMV status not recorded). Some clones in this sample may be carry-over from other donors' samples. The chain is built from TRBV7-2 and TRBJ2-3, with 11 nucleotides matching TRBD2. CDR3 amino acids: CASSLGTSGTDTQYF. The CDR3 nucleotides are TGTGCCAGCAGCTTAGGGACTAGCGGGACAGATACGCAGTATTTT.